This T cell receptor (beta chain) came from a study of CD8+ T cells in alopecia areata. Investigators isolated RNA and reverse transcribed it into cDNA to act as the sequencing template. Generated by immunoSEQ multiplex PCR, the TCRdb table keeps only in-frame clones and is missing some. The sample consists of roughly 64,000 clones, 44% of them appearing once. V was pared by 5 bases and J by 1 base, with 6 bases of the junction left unmatched. The CDR3 has 15 residues. CDR1 is SEHNR, CDR2 FQNEAQ, per germline (reference sequence). The V gene is TRBV7-9, the J gene TRBJ2-5; 8 nucleotides line up with TRBD1. The sequenced material came from NKG2D-low CD8+ T cells sorted from blood. The receptor was isolated from a human donor with alopecia areata. The CDR3 DNA sequence: TGTGCCAGCAGCCCTCGGACAGGGACCCAAGAGACCCAGTACTTC. It yields the protein CASSPRTGTQETQYF.